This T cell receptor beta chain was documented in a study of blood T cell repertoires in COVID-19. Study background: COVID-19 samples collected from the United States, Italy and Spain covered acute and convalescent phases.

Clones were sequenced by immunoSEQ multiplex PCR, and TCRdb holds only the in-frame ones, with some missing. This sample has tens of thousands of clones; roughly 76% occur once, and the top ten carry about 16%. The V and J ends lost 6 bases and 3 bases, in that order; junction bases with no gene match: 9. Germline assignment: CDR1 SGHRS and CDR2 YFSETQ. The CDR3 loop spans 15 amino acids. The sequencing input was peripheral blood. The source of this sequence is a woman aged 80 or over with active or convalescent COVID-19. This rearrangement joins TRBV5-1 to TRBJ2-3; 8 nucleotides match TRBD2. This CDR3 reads CASTYGGALTDTQYF. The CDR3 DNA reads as TGCGCCAGCACGTACGGGGGGGCGCTGACAGATACGCAGTATTTT.